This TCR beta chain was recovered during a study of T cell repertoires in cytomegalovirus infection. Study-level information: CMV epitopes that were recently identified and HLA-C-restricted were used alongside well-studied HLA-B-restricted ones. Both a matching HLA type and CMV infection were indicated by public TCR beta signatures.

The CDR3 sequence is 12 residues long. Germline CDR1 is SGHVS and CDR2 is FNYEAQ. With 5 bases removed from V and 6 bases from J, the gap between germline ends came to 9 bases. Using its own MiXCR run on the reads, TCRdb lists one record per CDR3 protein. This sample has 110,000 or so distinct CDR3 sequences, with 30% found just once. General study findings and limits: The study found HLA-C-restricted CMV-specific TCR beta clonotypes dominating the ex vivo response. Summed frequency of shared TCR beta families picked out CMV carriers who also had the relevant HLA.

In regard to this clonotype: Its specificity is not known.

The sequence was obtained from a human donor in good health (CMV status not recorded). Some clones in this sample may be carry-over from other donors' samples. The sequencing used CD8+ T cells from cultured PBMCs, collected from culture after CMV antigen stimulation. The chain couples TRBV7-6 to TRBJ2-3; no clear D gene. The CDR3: CASSRAKDTQYF. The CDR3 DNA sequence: TGTGCCAGCAGCCGGGCGAAGGATACGCAGTATTTT.